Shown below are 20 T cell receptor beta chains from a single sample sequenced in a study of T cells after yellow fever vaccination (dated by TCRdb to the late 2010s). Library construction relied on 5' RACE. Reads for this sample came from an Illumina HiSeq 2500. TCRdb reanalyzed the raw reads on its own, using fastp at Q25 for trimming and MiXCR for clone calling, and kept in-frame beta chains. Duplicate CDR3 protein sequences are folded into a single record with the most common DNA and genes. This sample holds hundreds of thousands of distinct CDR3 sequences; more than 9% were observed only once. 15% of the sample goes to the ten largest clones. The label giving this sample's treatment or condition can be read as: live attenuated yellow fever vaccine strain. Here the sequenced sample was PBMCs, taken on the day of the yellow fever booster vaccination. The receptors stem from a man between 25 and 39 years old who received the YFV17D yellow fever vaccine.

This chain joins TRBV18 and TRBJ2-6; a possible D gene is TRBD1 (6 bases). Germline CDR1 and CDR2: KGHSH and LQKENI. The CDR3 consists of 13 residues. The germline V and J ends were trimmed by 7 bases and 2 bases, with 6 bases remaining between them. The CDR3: CASYRAGANVLTF. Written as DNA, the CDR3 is TGTGCCAGCTACAGGGCTGGGGCCAACGTCCTGACTTTC.

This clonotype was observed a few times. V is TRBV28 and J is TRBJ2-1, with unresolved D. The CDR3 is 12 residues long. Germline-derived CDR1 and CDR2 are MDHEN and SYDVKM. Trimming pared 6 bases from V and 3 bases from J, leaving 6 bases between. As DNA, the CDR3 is TGTGCCAGCAGCCAAATCTACAATGAGCAGTTCTTC. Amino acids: CASSQIYNEQFF.

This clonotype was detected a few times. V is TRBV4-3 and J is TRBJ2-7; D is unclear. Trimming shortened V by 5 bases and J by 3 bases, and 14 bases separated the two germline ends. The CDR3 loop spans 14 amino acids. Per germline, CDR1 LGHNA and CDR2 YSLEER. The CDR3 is CASSSAPSLYEQYF. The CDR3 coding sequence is TGCGCCAGCAGCTCAGCGCCCTCACTCTACGAGCAGTACTTC.

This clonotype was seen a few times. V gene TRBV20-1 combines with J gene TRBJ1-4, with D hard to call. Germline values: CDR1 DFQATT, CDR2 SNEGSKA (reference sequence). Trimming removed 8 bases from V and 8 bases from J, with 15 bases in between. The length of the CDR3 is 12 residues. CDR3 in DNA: TGCAGTATTACAACCCACGAGGAAAAACTGTTTTTT. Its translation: CSITTHEEKLFF.

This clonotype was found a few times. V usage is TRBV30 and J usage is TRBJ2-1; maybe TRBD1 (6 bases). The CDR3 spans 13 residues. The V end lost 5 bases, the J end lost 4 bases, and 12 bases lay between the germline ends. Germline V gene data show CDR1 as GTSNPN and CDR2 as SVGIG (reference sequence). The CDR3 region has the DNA TGTGCCTGGGGGGACAATCTTTACAATGAGCAGTTCTTC. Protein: CAWGDNLYNEQFF. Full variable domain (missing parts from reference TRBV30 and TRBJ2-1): SQTIHQWPATLVQPVGSPLSLECTVEGTSNPNLYWYRQAAGRGLQLLFYSVGIGQISSEVPQNLSASRPQDRQFILSSKKLLLSDSGFYLCAWGDNLYNEQFFGPGTRLTVL.

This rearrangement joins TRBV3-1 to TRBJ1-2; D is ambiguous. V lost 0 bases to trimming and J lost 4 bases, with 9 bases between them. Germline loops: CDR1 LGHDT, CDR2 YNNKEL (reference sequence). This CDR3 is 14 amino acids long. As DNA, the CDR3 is TGTGCCAGCAGCCAAGAAAGCAGCTTCTATGGCTACACCTTC. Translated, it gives CASSQESSFYGYTF.

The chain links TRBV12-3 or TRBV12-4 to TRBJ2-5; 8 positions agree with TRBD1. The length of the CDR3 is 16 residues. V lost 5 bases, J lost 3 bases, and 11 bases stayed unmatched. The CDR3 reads CASSPIPGTGEETQYF. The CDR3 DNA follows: TGTGCCAGCAGTCCCATCCCCGGGACAGGAGAAGAGACCCAGTACTTC.

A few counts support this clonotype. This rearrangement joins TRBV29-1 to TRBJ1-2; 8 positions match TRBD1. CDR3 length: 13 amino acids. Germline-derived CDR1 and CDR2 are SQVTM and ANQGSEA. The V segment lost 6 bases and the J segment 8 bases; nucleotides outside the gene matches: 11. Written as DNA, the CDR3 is TGCAGCGTGGGTGAGACAGGGGACCTGGGCTACACCTTC. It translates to CSVGETGDLGYTF.

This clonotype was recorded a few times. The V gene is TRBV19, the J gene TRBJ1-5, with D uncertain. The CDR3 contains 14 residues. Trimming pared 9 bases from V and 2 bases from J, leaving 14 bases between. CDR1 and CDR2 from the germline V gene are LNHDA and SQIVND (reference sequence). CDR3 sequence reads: CASKNPGGNQPQHF. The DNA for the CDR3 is TGTGCCAGCAAAAACCCCGGGGGCAATCAGCCCCAGCATTTT.

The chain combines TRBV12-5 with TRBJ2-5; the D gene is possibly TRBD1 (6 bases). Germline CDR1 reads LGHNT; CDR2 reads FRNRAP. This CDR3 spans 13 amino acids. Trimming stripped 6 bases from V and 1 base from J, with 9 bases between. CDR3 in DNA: TGTGCTAGTGGAACACAGGGCCAAGAGACCCAGTACTTC. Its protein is CASGTQGQETQYF.

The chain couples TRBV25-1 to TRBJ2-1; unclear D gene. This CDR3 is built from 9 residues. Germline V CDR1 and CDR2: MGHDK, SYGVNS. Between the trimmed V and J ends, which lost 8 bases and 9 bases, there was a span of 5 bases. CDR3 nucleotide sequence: TGTGCCAGCGGGGTTGAGCAGTTCTTC. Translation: CASGVEQFF.

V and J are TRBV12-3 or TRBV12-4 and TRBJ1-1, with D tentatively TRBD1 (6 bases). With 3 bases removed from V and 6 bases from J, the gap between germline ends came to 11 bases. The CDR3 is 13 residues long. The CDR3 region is CASSFFRGAEAFF. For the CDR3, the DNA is TGTGCCAGCAGTTTTTTCAGGGGCGCTGAAGCTTTCTTT.

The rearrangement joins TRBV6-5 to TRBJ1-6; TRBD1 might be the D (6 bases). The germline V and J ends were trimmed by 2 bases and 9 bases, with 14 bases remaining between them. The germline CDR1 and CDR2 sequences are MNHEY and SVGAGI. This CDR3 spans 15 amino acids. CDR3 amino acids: CASSYGGQRGSPLHF. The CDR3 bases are TGTGCCAGCAGTTACGGGGGGCAAAGGGGTTCACCCCTCCACTTT.

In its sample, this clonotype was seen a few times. CDR3: CAIFSGTRVGELFF. CDR3 DNA: TGTGCCATTTTTTCCGGGACCCGCGTCGGGGAGCTGTTTTTT. This chain links TRBV7-9 with TRBJ2-2; D is possibly TRBD1 or TRBD2 (5 bases each). From germline, CDR1 is SEHNR and CDR2 FQNEAQ (reference sequence). The germline V and J ends were trimmed by 10 bases and 7 bases, with 19 bases remaining between them. The CDR3 is 14 amino acids.

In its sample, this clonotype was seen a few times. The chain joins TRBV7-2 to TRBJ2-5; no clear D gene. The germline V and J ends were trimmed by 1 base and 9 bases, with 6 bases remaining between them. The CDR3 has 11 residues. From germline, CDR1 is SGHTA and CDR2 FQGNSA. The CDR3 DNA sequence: TGTGCCAGCAGCTTAGGTTGGGCCCAGTACTTC. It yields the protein CASSLGWAQYF. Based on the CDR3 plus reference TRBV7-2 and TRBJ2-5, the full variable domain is GAGVSQSPSNKVTEKGKDVELRCDPISGHTALYWYRQSLGQGLEFLIYFQGNSAPDKSGLPSDRFSAERTGGSVSTLTIQRTQQEDSAVYLCASSLGWAQYFGPGTRLLVL.

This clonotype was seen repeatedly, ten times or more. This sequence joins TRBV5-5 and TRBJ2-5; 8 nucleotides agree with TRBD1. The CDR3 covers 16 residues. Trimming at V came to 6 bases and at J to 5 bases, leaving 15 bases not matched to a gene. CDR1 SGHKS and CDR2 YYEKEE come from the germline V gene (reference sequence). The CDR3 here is CASNLDRAKARETQYF. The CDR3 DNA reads TGTGCCAGCAATCTGGACAGGGCGAAAGCTCGGGAGACCCAGTACTTC.

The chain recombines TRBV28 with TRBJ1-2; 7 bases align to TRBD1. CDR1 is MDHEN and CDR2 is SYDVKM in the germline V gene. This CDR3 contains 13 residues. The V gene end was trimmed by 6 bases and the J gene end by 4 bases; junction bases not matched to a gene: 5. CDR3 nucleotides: TGTGCCAGCAGGACAGGGTCGGCCTATGGCTACACCTTC. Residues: CASRTGSAYGYTF.

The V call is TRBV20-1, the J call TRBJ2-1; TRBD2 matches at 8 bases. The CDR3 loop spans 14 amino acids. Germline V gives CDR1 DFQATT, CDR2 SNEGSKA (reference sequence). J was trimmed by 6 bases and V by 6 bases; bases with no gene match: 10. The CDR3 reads CSAAGLERRNEQFF. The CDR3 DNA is TGCAGTGCCGCGGGACTAGAAAGACGCAATGAGCAGTTCTTC.

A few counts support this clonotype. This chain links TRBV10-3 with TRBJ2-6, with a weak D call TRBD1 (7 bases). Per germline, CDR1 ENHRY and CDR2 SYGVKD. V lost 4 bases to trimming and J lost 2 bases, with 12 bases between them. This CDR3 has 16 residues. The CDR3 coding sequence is TGTGCCATCAGTGGCTCCAGGGGGGCTGGGGCCAACGTCCTGACTTTC. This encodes CAISGSRGAGANVLTF.

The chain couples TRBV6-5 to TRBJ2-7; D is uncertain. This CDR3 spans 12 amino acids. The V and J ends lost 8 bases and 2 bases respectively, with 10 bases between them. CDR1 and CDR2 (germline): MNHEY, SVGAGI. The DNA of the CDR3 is TGTGCCAGCGGGTCTTTACCCTACGAGCAGTACTTC. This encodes CASGSLPYEQYF.